The clone carrying this TCR beta chain was found a few times. The antigen remains undetermined. A universal primer site was added by template switching, and unique molecular identifiers were carried by the cDNA. TCRdb processed the 5' RACE reads anew with MiXCR; each CDR3 protein has one entry. In the table there are about 240,000 distinct CDR3 sequences, 12% of which are singletons. The data are from a study of identical twins. Regarding the study as a whole: The analysis was cross-sectional rather than longitudinal within donors. Twin-shared out-of-frame alpha sequences showed excess low generation probability.

Germline V CDR1 and CDR2: DFQATT, SNEGSKA (reference sequence). Trimming pared 0 bases from V and 1 base from J, leaving 6 bases between. This CDR3 spans 13 amino acids. These data were also filed under a second study, of yellow fever vaccine responses in identical twins.

V usage is TRBV20-1 and J usage is TRBJ1-2, with D unresolved. Specimen: memory (CD45RO+) T cells sorted from blood. The source of this sequence is a woman younger than 35 in good health. The CDR3 sequence: CSARELVNYGYTF. CDR3 bases: TGCAGTGCTAGAGAATTGGTTAACTATGGCTACACCTTC.